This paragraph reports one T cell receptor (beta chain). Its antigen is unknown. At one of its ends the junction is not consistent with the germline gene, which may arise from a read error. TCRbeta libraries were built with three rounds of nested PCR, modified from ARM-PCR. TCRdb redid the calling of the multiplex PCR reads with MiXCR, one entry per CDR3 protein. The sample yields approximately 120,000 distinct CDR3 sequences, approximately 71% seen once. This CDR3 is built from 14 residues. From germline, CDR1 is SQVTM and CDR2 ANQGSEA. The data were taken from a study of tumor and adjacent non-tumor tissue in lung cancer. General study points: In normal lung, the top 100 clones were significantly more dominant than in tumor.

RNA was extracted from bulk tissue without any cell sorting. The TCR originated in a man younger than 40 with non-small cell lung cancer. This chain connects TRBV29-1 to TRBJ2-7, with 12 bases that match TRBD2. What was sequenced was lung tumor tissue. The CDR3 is CGVTTSGSLYVEYF. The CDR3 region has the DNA TGCGGCGTCACGACTAGCGGGAGCCTCTACGTGGAGTACTTC.